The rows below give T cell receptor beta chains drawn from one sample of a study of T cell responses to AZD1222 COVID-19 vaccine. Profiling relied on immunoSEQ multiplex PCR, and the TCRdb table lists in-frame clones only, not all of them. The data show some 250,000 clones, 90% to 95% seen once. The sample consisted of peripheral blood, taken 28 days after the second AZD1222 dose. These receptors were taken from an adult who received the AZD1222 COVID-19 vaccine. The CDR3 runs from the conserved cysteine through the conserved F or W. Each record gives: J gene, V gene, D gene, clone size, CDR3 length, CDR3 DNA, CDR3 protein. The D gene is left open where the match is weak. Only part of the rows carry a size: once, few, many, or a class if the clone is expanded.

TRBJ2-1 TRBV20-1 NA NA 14 TGCAGTGCTAGTAGGCCAACCTTCTACAATGAGCAGTTCTTC CSASRPTFYNEQFF
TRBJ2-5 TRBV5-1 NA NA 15 TGCGCCAGCAGCTTGGGGCCGACAGGCCAAGAGACCCAGTACTTC CASSLGPTGQETQYF
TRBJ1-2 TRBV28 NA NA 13 TGTGCCACCTCTTTGGGGGGCTGGTACGGCTACACCTTC CATSLGGWYGYTF
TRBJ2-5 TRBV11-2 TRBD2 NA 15 TGTGCCAGCAGCTCCTCGGCGGGGGTCCAAGAGACCCAGTACTTC CASSSSAGVQETQYF
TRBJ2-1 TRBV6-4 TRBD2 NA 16 TGTGCCAGCAGTGACGAAGGGCTAGCGGGAGTGTATGAGCAGTTCTTC CASSDEGLAGVYEQFF
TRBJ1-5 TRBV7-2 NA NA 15 TGTGCCAGCAGCTTAAAGGAGGGGCGCATTCAGCCCCAGCATTTT CASSLKEGRIQPQHF
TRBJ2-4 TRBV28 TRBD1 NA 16 TGTGCCAGCAGTTTTGGACAGGGTCTAGCCAAAAACATTCAGTACTTC CASSFGQGLAKNIQYF
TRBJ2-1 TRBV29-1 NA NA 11 TGCAGTGGTGGGTTAGGTAATGAGCAGTTCTTC CSGGLGNEQFF
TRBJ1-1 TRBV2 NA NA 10 TGTGCCAGCAGTGAGTTGCTGGCTTTCTTT CASSELLAFF
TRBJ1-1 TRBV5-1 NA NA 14 TGCGCCAGCAGCTTGGGGGAAATGAACACTGAAGCTTTCTTT CASSLGEMNTEAFF
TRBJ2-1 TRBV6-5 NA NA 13 TGTGCCAGCAGTTACGCAGGGGTAAATGAGCAGTTCTTC CASSYAGVNEQFF
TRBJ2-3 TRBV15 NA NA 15 TGTGCCACCAGCAGAGATGGCAGGACCACAGATACGCAGTATTTT CATSRDGRTTDTQYF
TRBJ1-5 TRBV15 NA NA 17 TGTGCCACCAGCCCTAGGGAGGGGGGGCTAAGCAATCAGCCCCAGCATTTT CATSPREGGLSNQPQHF
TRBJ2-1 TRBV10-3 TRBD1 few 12 TGTGCCATCAGCCCGGACAGGGGGTATCGGTTCTTC CAISPDRGYRFF
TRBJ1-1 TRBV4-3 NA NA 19 TGCGCCAGCAGCCAAGCAAGCAGTAAGGGGGGCACTTGGAACACTGAAGCTTTCTTT CASSQASSKGGTWNTEAFF
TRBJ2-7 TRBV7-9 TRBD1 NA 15 TGTGCCAGCAGCTCCGTAGGACAGGGTTCCTACGAGCAGTACTTC CASSSVGQGSYEQYF
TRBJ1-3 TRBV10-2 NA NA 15 TGCGCCAGCAGTGCCGACGGCCACTCTGGAAACACCATATATTTT CASSADGHSGNTIYF
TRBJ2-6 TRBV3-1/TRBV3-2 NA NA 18 TGTGCCAGCAGCCAAGAGGCCGCCGGCCATCCTGGGGCCAACGTCCTGACTTTC CASSQEAAGHPGANVLTF
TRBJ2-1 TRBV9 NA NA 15 TGTGCCAGCAGCGCTCCCGGGACTCCAGTCCATGAGCAGTTCTTC CASSAPGTPVHEQFF
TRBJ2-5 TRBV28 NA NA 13 TGTGCCAGCAGTCAACAGGTCCCGGGGACCCAGTACTTC CASSQQVPGTQYF
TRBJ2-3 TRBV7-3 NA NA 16 TGTGCCAGCAGCTTCCAGGGGGGCCTAGGCACAGATACGCAGTATTTT CASSFQGGLGTDTQYF
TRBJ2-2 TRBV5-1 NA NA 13 TGCGCCAGCGGGCGGGAGAACACCGGGGAGCTGTTTTTT CASGRENTGELFF
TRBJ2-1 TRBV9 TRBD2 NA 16 TGTGCCAGCAGCGTAAGTCCATTGGGGGGGGACAATGAGCAGTTCTTC CASSVSPLGGDNEQFF
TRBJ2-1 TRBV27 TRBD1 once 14 TGTGCCAGCAGACCGGGACAGCCCCCCAATGAGCAGTTCTTC CASRPGQPPNEQFF
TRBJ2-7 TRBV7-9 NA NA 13 TGTGCCAGCAGCTTAACGGGAACTGGGGAGCAGTACTTC CASSLTGTGEQYF
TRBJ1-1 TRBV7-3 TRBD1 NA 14 TGTGCCAGCAGCCTCGGGACAGGGAACACTGAAGCTTTCTTT CASSLGTGNTEAFF
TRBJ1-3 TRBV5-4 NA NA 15 TGTGCCAGCAGCTCGCCGACAGACCCGGGAAACACCATATATTTT CASSSPTDPGNTIYF
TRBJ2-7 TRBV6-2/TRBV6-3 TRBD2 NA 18 TGTGCCAGCAGTTACTCCCCCGGACTAGCGGGATGGTCCTACGAGCAGTACTTC CASSYSPGLAGWSYEQYF
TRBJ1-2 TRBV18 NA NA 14 TGTGCCAGCTCACCAAGTAGAGGGTACTATGGCTACACCTTC CASSPSRGYYGYTF
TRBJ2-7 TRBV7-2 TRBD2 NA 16 TGTGCCAGCAGCTTTAGCGGGAGGCCCCCTGCCTACGAGCAGTACTTC CASSFSGRPPAYEQYF
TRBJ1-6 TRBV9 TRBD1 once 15 TGTGCCAGCAGCGACTGGGACAGAACTAATTCACCCCTCCACTTT CASSDWDRTNSPLHF
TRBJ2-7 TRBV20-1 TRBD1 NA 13 TGCAGTGCTAGTAAGGGGGCGAGAGACGAGCAGTACTTC CSASKGARDEQYF
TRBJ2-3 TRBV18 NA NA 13 TGTGCCAGCTCACTGGGTGTCACAGATACGCAGTATTTT CASSLGVTDTQYF
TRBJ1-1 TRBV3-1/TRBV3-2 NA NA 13 TGTGCCAGCAGCCATGCTCGGACGACTGAAGCTTTCTTT CASSHARTTEAFF
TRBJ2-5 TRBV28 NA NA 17 TGTGCCAGCAGTTTAGCAGGGGTCCCCGGAACCCAAGAGACCCAGTACTTC CASSLAGVPGTQETQYF
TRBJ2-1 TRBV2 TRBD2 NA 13 TGTGCCAGCAGGCTAGCGGGGGTCGGTGAGCAGTTCTTC CASRLAGVGEQFF
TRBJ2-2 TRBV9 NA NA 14 TGTGCCAGCAGTCCAGGTCCCAACACCGGGGAGCTGTTTTTT CASSPGPNTGELFF
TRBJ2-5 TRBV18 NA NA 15 TGTGCCAGCTCACCAATGATCACGGGGGAAGAGACCCAGTACTTC CASSPMITGEETQYF
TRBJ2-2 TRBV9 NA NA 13 TGTGCCAGCAGAGGGGTCTACACCGGGGAGCTGTTTTTT CASRGVYTGELFF
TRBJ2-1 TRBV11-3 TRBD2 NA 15 TGTGCCAGCAGCATCGGACTAGCGCTATACAATGAGCAGTTCTTC CASSIGLALYNEQFF
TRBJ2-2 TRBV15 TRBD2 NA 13 TGTGCCACCAGCGCGGTGGGGGGGAGGGAGCTGTTTTTT CATSAVGGRELFF
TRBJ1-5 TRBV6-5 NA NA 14 TGTGCCGCCAAAACCGGGACATTTGATCAGCCCCAGCATTTT CAAKTGTFDQPQHF